Each of the 30 T cell receptor beta chains below was sequenced from the same sample in a study of blood T cell repertoires in COVID-19. Using immunoSEQ multiplex PCR, the repertoire was profiled, and TCRdb retains in-frame clones only, with some absent. The sample has 300,000 or so clones; 85% to 90% are singletons. Sequenced: peripheral blood. The receptors originated from a woman aged 25-40 years with COVID-19, enrolled during active disease.

The rearrangement uses TRBV30 and TRBJ1-2; D perhaps matches TRBD1 (6 bases). CDR3 length: 16 amino acids. Germline CDR1 reads GTSNPN; CDR2 reads SVGIG (reference sequence). Deletions cut 8 bases from V and 4 bases from J, with 26 bases between. The DNA for the CDR3 is TGTGCCGGGACCACTGCGGCAGGGGTCCCCCTCTATGGCTACACCTTC. It translates to CAGTTAAGVPLYGYTF.

J is TRBJ1-3 and V is TRBV2; 7 bases line up with TRBD1. Germline-derived CDR1 and CDR2 are SNHLY and FYNNEI. The ends lost 5 bases at V and 1 base at J; junction bases unmatched: 8. CDR3 length: 16 residues. CDR3 amino acids: CASSNIVTGSGNTIYF. The CDR3 DNA follows: TGTGCCAGCAGTAATATAGTGACAGGGTCTGGAAACACCATATATTTT. The full variable domain, in which reference TRBV2 and TRBJ1-3 provide the parts outside the CDR3, is EPEVTQTPSHQVTQMGQEVILRCVPISNHLYFYWYRQILGQKVEFLVSFYNNEISEKSEIFDDQFSVERPDGSNFTLKIRSTKLEDSAMYFCASSNIVTGSGNTIYFGEGSWLTVV.

This chain connects TRBV5-1 to TRBJ2-6, with TRBD2 matching 14 bases. Unmatched junction bases numbered 7, after V lost 4 bases and J lost 4 bases. The CDR3 spans 18 residues. CDR1 and CDR2 (germline): SGHRS, YFSETQ. CDR3 loop: CASSGTSGSFSGANVLTF. The CDR3 nucleotides read TGCGCCAGCAGCGGGACTAGCGGGAGCTTCTCCGGGGCCAACGTCCTGACTTTC.

The chain employs TRBV7-2 and TRBJ1-2; 9 nucleotides match TRBD1. The CDR3 spans 15 residues. Germline values: CDR1 SGHTA, CDR2 FQGNSA. V was clipped by 1 base and J by 8 bases; unmatched bases: 8. The CDR3 bases are TGTGCCAGCAGCTTAGAGGGTGAGGGACAGGGAGGCTACACCTTC. This codes for CASSLEGEGQGGYTF.

The chain uses TRBV24-1 and TRBJ2-7, with TRBD1 matching over 10 bases. There are 13 residues in the CDR3. Trimming at V came to 2 bases and at J to 10 bases, leaving 4 bases not matched to a gene. Germline V gene sequence: CDR1 KGHDR, CDR2 SFDVKD. DNA of the CDR3: TGTGCCACCAGTGATTGGGACAGGGGCGGACAGTACTTC. Protein product: CATSDWDRGGQYF.

CDR3 in amino acids: CASNPGTGGAEQYF. The CDR3 coding sequence is TGCGCCAGCAATCCCGGAACAGGGGGCGCCGAGCAGTACTTC. The chain is built from TRBV5-1 and TRBJ2-7; 9 nucleotides agree with TRBD1. Germline CDR1 is SGHRS and CDR2 is YFSETQ. J lost 6 bases, V lost 6 bases, and 10 bases had no gene match. The CDR3 extends over 14 amino acids.

The chain links TRBV30 to TRBJ1-2, with TRBD1 identical over 9 bases. Germline V gene sequence: CDR1 GTSNPN, CDR2 SVGIG (reference sequence). V lost 3 bases and J lost 0; bases outside the gene matches: 20. The CDR3 is 20 amino acids. The CDR3 DNA reads as TGTGCCTGGAGCCCGGACAGGGGCTGGACCGGGTCATTAACTAACTATGGCTACACCTTC. As protein: CAWSPDRGWTGSLTNYGYTF.

The CDR3 region is CASIQGRNQPQHF. Here the CDR3 DNA reads TGTGCCAGCATACAAGGGAGGAATCAGCCCCAGCATTTT. The chain links TRBV2 to TRBJ1-5; no definite D call. In germline, CDR1 is SNHLY, CDR2 FYNNEI. V shed 7 bases and J shed 4 bases, with 11 bases lying between them. The CDR3 loop spans 13 amino acids.

The chain couples TRBV24-1 to TRBJ2-3; no firm D call. The CDR3 extends over 13 amino acids. Germline loops: CDR1 KGHDR, CDR2 SFDVKD. V was pared by 5 bases and J by 1 base, with 6 bases between. For the CDR3, the DNA is TGTGCCACCAGTGGGCATGGCACAGATACGCAGTATTTT. Amino acid sequence: CATSGHGTDTQYF.

The chain recombines TRBV5-1 with TRBJ2-5; 8 bases line up with TRBD1. The J segment lost 4 bases and the V segment lost 4 bases, leaving 6 bases of the junction unmatched. Germline V gene lookup returns CDR1 SGHRS and CDR2 YFSETQ. The CDR3 extends over 14 amino acids. CDR3 region: CASSMGQVIETQYF. The CDR3 DNA reads TGCGCCAGCAGCATGGGACAGGTCATAGAGACCCAGTACTTC.

This clone came up once. This rearrangement joins TRBV9 to TRBJ2-1, with 7 bases that match TRBD2. J lost 0 bases, V lost 4 bases, and 7 bases had no gene match. Germline V gene sequence: CDR1 SGDLS, CDR2 YYNGEE. CDR3 length: 16 residues. CDR3 coding DNA: TGTGCCAGCAGCCTAACCCTAGCGGACTCCTACAATGAGCAGTTCTTC. This codes for CASSLTLADSYNEQFF.

The chain is built from TRBV6-6 and TRBJ1-2; 10 nucleotides line up with TRBD1. With 6 bases clipped from V and 6 bases from J, the junction kept 7 bases outside the gene matches. The CDR3 is 14 amino acids. Germline V gene data show CDR1 as MNHNY and CDR2 as SVGAGI (reference sequence). The CDR3 loop reads CASRLRDRGDGYTF. The CDR3 DNA reads TGTGCCAGCAGACTCCGGGACAGGGGTGATGGCTACACCTTC.

The sample holds one count of this clone. This sequence joins TRBV28 and TRBJ1-4; D uncertain. CDR1 is MDHEN and CDR2 is SYDVKM in the germline V gene. V was trimmed by 10 bases and J by 8 bases, leaving 14 bases between them. This CDR3 is built from 12 residues. Here the CDR3 DNA reads TGTGCCACCGCCCTGCTCGGGGAAAAACTGTTTTTT. It is translated as CATALLGEKLFF.

This CDR3 reads CASSGDRDEAFF. The CDR3 region has the DNA TGCGCCAGCAGTGGGGACAGGGATGAAGCTTTCTTT. This rearrangement joins TRBV10-1 to TRBJ1-1; 9 nucleotides agree with TRBD1. Trimming at V came to 4 bases and at J to 7 bases, leaving 1 base not matched to a gene. Germline CDR1 reads WNHNN; CDR2 reads SYGVQD (reference sequence). The CDR3 loop spans 12 amino acids.

This sequence joins TRBV14 and TRBJ2-7, with 8 positions matching TRBD1. The CDR3 runs to 13 residues. The germline CDR1 and CDR2 sequences are SGHDN and FVKESK. With 4 bases clipped from V and 7 bases from J, the junction kept 6 bases outside the gene matches. CDR3 region: CASSLGTGREQYF. In DNA form, the CDR3 reads TGTGCCAGCAGCCTGGGGACAGGTCGGGAGCAGTACTTC.

V is TRBV2 and J is TRBJ2-2; 10 bases agree with TRBD1. The CDR3 is made up of 15 amino acids. From germline, CDR1 is SNHLY and CDR2 FYNNEI. The V gene end was trimmed by 4 bases and the J gene end by 4 bases; junction bases not matched to a gene: 3. The CDR3 region has the DNA TGTGCCAGCAGTGCCCGGACAGGGGGCACCGGGGAGCTGTTTTTT. Translated, it gives CASSARTGGTGELFF.

V gene TRBV6-5 combines with J gene TRBJ1-1, with D unresolved. Germline V gene sequence: CDR1 MNHEY, CDR2 SVGAGI. V dropped 0 bases and J dropped 7 bases, with 12 bases sitting between them. The length of the CDR3 is 14 residues. The CDR3 sequence is CASSYSGPELEAFF. The CDR3 DNA follows: TGTGCCAGCAGTTACTCGGGCCCCGAGCTTGAAGCTTTCTTT.

V gene TRBV18 combines with J gene TRBJ1-1; 7 bases map to TRBD1. The CDR3 loop spans 17 amino acids. In germline, CDR1 is KGHSH, CDR2 LQKENI. After removal of 4 bases from V and 0 bases from J, the junction contained 11 bases not matched to a gene. The CDR3 spells CASSRNGRQGMNTEAFF. The CDR3 coding sequence is TGTGCCAGCTCACGAAACGGAAGACAGGGTATGAACACTGAAGCTTTCTTT.

V is TRBV5-1 and J is TRBJ2-1; 9 nucleotides match TRBD1. V shed 5 bases and J 4 bases; nucleotides not matched to a gene: 7. This CDR3 spans 15 amino acids. Per germline, CDR1 SGHRS and CDR2 YFSETQ. In nucleotides, the CDR3 is TGCGCCAGCAGGATAGGACAGGGGAGGTACAATGAGCAGTTCTTC. Encoded protein: CASRIGQGRYNEQFF. The full variable domain, in which reference TRBV5-1 and TRBJ2-1 provide the parts outside the CDR3, is KAGVTQTPRYLIKTRGQQVTLSCSPISGHRSVSWYQQTPGQGLQFLFEYFSETQRNKGNFPGRFSGRQFSNSRSEMNVSTLELGDSALYLCASRIGQGRYNEQFFGPGTRLTVL.

This clone was counted at least ten times. The genes are TRBV3-1 (or the pseudogene TRBV3-2) and TRBJ1-3; D gene ambiguous. CDR1 LGHDT and CDR2 YNNKEL come from the germline V gene (reference sequence). Trimming left V 7 bases short and J 0 bases short, with 13 bases between. CDR3 length: 15 residues. The CDR3 spells CASTFDISSGNTIYF. In DNA, the CDR3 is TGTGCCAGCACCTTCGACATTAGCTCTGGAAACACCATATATTTT.

This chain links TRBV18 with TRBJ1-6, with 8 bases lining up with TRBD1. V shed 3 bases and J 9 bases; nucleotides not matched to a gene: 4. The CDR3 is 14 residues long. CDR1 and CDR2 (germline): KGHSH, LQKENI. CDR3 nucleotides: TGTGCCAGCTCACCGGACAGGGTTGGTTCACCCCTCCACTTT. It is translated as CASSPDRVGSPLHF.

J is TRBJ2-7 and V is TRBV28; 10 bases map to TRBD1. V gave up 2 bases and J gave up 6 bases; unmatched junction bases: 4. Germline V gene sequence: CDR1 MDHEN, CDR2 SYDVKM. This CDR3 spans 14 amino acids. Here the CDR3 reads CASSLPDRGGEQYF. The CDR3 DNA reads as TGTGCCAGCAGTTTACCGGACAGGGGGGGCGAGCAGTACTTC. The whole variable domain, remainder taken from reference TRBV28 and TRBJ2-7, is DVKVTQSSRYLVKRTGEKVFLECVQDMDHENMFWYRQDPGLGLRLIYFSYDVKMKEKGDIPEGYSVSREKKERFSLILESASTNQTSMYLCASSLPDRGGEQYFGPGTRLTVT.

This clone was observed a few times. V is TRBV2 and J is TRBJ1-6; the D gene is possibly TRBD1 (5 bases). Germline CDR1 and CDR2: SNHLY and FYNNEI. V was trimmed by 11 bases and J by 14 bases, leaving 25 bases between them. The CDR3 has 14 amino acids. CDR3 loop: CAGNPDGAQGALHF. The CDR3, as DNA: TGTGCCGGCAACCCGGACGGAGCCCAAGGGGCCCTCCACTTT.

This chain joins TRBV27 and TRBJ1-1; weak D call: TRBD1 (5 bases). This CDR3 is built from 15 residues. CDR1 and CDR2 (germline): MNHEY, SMNVEV (reference sequence). V was pared by 2 bases and J by 3 bases, with 13 bases between. CDR3 sequence reads: CASSLMSGIDTEAFF. The DNA for the CDR3 is TGTGCCAGCAGTTTAATGTCAGGGATCGACACTGAAGCTTTCTTT.

This clone was detected once. This sequence joins TRBV5-6 and TRBJ2-3, with D perhaps TRBD1 (5 bases). The CDR3 has 13 residues. The V end lost 4 bases, the J end lost 2 bases, and 8 bases lay between the germline ends. Germline V gene sequence: CDR1 SGHDT, CDR2 YYEEEE. The CDR3 DNA reads TGTGCCAGCAGCCCGACAGTCACAGATACGCAGTATTTT. This codes for CASSPTVTDTQYF.

The V gene is TRBV5-1, the J gene TRBJ2-2; 9 bases match TRBD2. The CDR3 sequence is 17 residues long. Trimming cost V 4 bases and J 4 bases; bases outside gene matches: 11. Germline V gene data show CDR1 as SGHRS and CDR2 as YFSETQ. The chain's CDR3 is CASSMGSGRRFTGELFF. CDR3 nucleotides: TGCGCCAGCAGCATGGGAAGCGGGAGGAGGTTCACCGGGGAGCTGTTTTTT. The full variable domain, rest sourced from reference TRBV5-1 and TRBJ2-2, is KAGVTQTPRYLIKTRGQQVTLSCSPISGHRSVSWYQQTPGQGLQFLFEYFSETQRNKGNFPGRFSGRQFSNSRSEMNVSTLELGDSALYLCASSMGSGRRFTGELFFGEGSRLTVL.

The DNA of the CDR3 is TGCGCCAGCAGCGCAGGCGGTAGCGGGACCAGCTCCTACAATGAGCAGTTCTTC. Translated: CASSAGGSGTSSYNEQFF. J is TRBJ2-1 and V is TRBV4-1; 8 positions match TRBD2. The germline gives CDR1 MGHRA, CDR2 YSYEKL. The CDR3 loop spans 18 amino acids. V dropped 5 bases and J dropped 0; count of bases not matched to a gene: 12.

The chain carries TRBV7-9 and TRBJ1-2, with D uncertain. Germline V gene lookup returns CDR1 SEHNR and CDR2 FQNEAQ (reference sequence). The CDR3 sequence is 12 residues long. V was pared by 6 bases and J by 7 bases, with 12 bases between. CDR3 region: CASRSPRGGYTF. CDR3 in DNA: TGTGCCAGCAGATCCCCTCGGGGTGGCTACACCTTC.

This clone has only a few counts. V and J are TRBV19 and TRBJ2-2, with 8 bases identical to TRBD1. From germline, CDR1 is LNHDA and CDR2 SQIVND (reference sequence). The CDR3 consists of 14 residues. Germline trimming cut 9 bases from V and 7 bases from J; bases unmatched to any gene: 10. The CDR3 nucleotides read TGTGCCAGCCAGCCGACAGGGGAGAGCGGGGAGCTGTTTTTT. Translation: CASQPTGESGELFF. Together with reference TRBV19 and TRBJ2-2, the CDR3 gives the full variable domain: DGGITQSPKYLFRKEGQNVTLSCEQNLNHDAMYWYRQDPGQGLRLIYYSQIVNDFQKGDIAEGYSVSREKKESFPLTVTSAQKNPTAFYLCASQPTGESGELFFGEGSRLTVL.

This chain joins TRBV20-1 and TRBJ1-4; weak D call: TRBD1 (5 bases). The CDR3 spans 11 residues. Germline-derived CDR1 and CDR2 are DFQATT and SNEGSKA (reference sequence). Trimming removed 6 bases at V and 8 bases at J, with 10 bases between. The CDR3 region is CSAPRGEKLFF. CDR3 coding DNA: TGCAGTGCACCCCGGGGGGAAAAACTGTTTTTT.